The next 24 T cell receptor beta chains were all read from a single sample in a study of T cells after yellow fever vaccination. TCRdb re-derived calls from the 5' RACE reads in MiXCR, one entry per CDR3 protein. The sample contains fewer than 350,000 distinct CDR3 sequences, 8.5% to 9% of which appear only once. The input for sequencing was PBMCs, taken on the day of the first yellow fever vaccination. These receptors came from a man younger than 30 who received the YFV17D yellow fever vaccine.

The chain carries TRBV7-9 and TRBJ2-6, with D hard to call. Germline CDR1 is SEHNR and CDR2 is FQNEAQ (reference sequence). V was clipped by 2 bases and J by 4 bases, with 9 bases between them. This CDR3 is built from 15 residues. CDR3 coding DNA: TGTGCCAGCAGCTTATTAAAAGGGGGGGCCAACGTCCTGACTTTC. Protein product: CASSLLKGGANVLTF.

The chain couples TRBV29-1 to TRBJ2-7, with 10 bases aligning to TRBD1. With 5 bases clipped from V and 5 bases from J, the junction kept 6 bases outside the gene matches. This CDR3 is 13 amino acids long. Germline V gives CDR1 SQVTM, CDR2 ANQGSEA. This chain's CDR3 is CSVTGTGAHEQYF. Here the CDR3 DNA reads TGCAGCGTTACCGGGACAGGGGCCCACGAGCAGTACTTC.

As DNA, the CDR3 is TGTGCCAGCAGCTCTGGATCCAGGGGAGATACGCAGTATTTT. It is translated as CASSSGSRGDTQYF. This chain links TRBV7-2 with TRBJ2-3, with D perhaps matching TRBD1 (6 bases). Germline assignment: CDR1 SGHTA and CDR2 FQGNSA. This CDR3 has 14 residues. V was clipped by 4 bases and J by 5 bases, with 13 bases between them.

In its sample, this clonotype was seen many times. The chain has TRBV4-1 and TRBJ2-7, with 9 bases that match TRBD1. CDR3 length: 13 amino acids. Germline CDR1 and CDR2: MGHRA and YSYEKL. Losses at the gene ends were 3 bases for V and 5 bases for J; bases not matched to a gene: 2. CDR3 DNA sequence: TGCGCCAGCAGCCAGGGACAGGGCGACGAGCAGTACTTC. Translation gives CASSQGQGDEQYF.

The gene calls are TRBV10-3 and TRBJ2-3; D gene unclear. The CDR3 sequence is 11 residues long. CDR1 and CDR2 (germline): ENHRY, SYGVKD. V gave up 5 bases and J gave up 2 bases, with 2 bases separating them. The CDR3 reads CAISTTDTQYF. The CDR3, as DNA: TGTGCCATCAGTACCACAGATACGCAGTATTTT.

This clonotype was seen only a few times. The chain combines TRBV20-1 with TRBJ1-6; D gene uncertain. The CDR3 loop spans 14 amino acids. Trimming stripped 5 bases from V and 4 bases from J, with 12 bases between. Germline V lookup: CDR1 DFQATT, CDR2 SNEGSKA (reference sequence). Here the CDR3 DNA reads TGCAGTGCTTCCGGTTTGACTTATAATTCACCCCTCCACTTT. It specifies CSASGLTYNSPLHF.

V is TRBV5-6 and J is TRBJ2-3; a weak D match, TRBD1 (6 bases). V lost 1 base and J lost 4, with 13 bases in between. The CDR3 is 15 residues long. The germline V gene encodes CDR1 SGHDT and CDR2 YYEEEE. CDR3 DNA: TGTGCCAGCAGCTTGCCAGGGGAGAGCGCAGATACGCAGTATTTT. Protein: CASSLPGESADTQYF.

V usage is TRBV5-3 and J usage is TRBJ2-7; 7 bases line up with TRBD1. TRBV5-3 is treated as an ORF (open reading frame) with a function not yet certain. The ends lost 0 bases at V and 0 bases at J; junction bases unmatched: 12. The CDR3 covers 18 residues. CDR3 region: CARSLGREETGTSYEQYF. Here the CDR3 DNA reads TGTGCCAGAAGCTTGGGTCGAGAAGAGACAGGGACCTCCTACGAGCAGTACTTC.

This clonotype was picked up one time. CDR3: CASSQSLGDTQYF. DNA of the CDR3: TGCGCCAGCAGCCAATCCTTGGGTGATACGCAGTATTTT. The chain carries TRBV4-1 and TRBJ2-3; D remains ambiguous. Trimming shortened V by 2 bases and J by 6 bases, and 9 bases separated the two germline ends. The CDR3 is 13 amino acids. CDR1 MGHRA and CDR2 YSYEKL come from the germline V gene.

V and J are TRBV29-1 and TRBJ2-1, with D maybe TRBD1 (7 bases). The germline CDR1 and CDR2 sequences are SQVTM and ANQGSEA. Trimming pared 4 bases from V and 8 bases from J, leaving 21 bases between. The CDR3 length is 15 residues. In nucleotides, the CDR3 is TGCAGCGTTGTGGGTGGCAGGGGGAGCGGGTATGAGCAGTTCTTC. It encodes CSVVGGRGSGYEQFF.

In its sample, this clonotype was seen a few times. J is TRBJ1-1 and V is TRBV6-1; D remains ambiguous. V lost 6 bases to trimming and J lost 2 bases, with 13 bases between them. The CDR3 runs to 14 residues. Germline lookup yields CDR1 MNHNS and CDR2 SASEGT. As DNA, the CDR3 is TGTGCCAGCAGCCGGACGGCCAGAAACACTGAAGCTTTCTTT. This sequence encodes CASSRTARNTEAFF.

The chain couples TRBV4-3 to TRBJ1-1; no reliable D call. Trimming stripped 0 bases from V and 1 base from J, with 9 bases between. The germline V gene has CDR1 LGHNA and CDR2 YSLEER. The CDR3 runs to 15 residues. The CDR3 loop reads CASSQEGPANTEAFF. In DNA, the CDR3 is TGCGCCAGCAGCCAAGAAGGACCGGCGAACACTGAAGCTTTCTTT.

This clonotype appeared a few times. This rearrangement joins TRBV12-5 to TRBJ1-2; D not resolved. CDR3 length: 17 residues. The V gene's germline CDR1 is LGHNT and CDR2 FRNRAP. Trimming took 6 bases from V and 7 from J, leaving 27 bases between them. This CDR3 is CASGPGKLVGNAAGYTF. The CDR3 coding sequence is TGTGCTAGTGGCCCTGGAAAACTGGTAGGGAATGCTGCTGGCTACACCTTC.

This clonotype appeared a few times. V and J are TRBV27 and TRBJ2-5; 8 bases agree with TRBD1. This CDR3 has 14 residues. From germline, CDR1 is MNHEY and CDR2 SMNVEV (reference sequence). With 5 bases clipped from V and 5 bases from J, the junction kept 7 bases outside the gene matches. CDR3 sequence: CASSPSTGGETQYF. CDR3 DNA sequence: TGTGCCAGCAGTCCTTCCACAGGGGGGGAGACCCAGTACTTC.

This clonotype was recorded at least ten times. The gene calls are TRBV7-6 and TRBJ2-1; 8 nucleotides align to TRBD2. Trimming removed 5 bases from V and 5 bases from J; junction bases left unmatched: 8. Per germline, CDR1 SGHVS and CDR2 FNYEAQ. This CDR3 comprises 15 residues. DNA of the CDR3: TGTGCCAGCAGCCCGGCGGGGGGCGACCACAATGAGCAGTTCTTC. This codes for CASSPAGGDHNEQFF.

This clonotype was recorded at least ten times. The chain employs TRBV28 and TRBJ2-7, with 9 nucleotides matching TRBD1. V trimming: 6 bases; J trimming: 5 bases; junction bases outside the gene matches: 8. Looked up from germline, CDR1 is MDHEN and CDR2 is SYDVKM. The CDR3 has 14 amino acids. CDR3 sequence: CASSGGQGIHEQYV. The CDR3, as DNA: TGTGCCAGCAGCGGAGGACAGGGGATTCACGAGCAGTACGTC.

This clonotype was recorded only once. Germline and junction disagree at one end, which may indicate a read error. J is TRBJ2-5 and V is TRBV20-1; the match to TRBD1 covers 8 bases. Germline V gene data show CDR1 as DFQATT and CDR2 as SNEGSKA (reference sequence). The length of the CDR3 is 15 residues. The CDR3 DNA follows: TGCGGTGCTAGTCCCCCGGACAGGGCCCAAGAGACCCAGTACTTC. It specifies CGASPPDRAQETQYF.

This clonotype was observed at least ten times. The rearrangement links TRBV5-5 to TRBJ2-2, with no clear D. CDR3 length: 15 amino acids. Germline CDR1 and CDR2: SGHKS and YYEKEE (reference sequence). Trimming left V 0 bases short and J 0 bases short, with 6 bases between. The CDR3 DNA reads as TGTGCCAGCAGCTTGGGGCACACGAACACCGGGGAGCTGTTTTTT. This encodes CASSLGHTNTGELFF.

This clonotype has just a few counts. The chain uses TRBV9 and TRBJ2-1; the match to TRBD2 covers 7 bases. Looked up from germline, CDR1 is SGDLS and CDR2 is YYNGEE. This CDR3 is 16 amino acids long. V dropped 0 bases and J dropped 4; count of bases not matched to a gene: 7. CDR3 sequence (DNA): TGTGCCAGCAGCGTAGGGGGGGATAGCGGGTACAATGAGCAGTTCTTC. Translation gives CASSVGGDSGYNEQFF.

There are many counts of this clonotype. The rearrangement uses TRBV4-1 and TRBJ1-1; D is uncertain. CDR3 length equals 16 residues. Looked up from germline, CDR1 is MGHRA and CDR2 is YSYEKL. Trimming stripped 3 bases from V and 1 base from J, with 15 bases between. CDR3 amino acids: CASSQLGNSANTEAFF. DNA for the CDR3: TGCGCCAGCAGCCAGCTTGGGAACAGTGCGAACACTGAAGCTTTCTTT.

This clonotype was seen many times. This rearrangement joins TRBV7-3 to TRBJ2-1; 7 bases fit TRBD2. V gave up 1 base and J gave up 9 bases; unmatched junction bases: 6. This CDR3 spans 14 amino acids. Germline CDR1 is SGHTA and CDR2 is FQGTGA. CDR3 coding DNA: TGTGCCAGCAGCTTAAGCAGCGGGGTCGGTGAGCAGTTCTTC. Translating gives CASSLSSGVGEQFF. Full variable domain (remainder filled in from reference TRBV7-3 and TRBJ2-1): GAGVSQTPSNKVTEKGKYVELRCDPISGHTALYWYRQSLGQGPEFLIYFQGTGAADDSGLPNDRFFAVRPEGSVSTLKIQRTERGDSAVYLCASSLSSGVGEQFFGPGTRLTVL.

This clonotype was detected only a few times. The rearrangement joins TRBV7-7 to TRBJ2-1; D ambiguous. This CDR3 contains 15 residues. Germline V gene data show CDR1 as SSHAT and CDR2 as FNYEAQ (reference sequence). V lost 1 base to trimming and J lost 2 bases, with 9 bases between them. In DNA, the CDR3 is TGTGCCAGCAGCTTAGATGTGGAACCCTACAATGAGCAGTTCTTC. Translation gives CASSLDVEPYNEQFF. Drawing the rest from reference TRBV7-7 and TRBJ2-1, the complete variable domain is GAGVSQSPRYKVTKRGQDVTLRCDPISSHATLYWYQQALGQGPEFLTYFNYEAQPDKSGLPSDRFSAERPEGSISTLTIQRTEQRDSAMYRCASSLDVEPYNEQFFGPGTRLTVL.

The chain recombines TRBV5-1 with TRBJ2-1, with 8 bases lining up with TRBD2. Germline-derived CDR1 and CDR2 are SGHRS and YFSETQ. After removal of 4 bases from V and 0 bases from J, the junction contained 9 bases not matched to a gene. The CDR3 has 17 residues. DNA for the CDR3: TGCGCCAGCAGCCGGGGGGGGGTGACTAGCTCCTACAATGAGCAGTTCTTC. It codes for CASSRGGVTSSYNEQFF.

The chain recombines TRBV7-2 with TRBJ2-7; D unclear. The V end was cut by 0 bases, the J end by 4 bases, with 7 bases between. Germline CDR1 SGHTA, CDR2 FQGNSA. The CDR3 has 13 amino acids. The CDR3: CASSLAQGYEQYV. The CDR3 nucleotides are TGTGCCAGCAGCTTAGCGCAAGGTTACGAGCAGTACGTC.